This TCR beta chain was obtained from a study of PD-1 blockade in classical Hodgkin lymphoma. Study results and limitations: Exclusion applied to patients who initiated nivolumab less than 1 year following ASCT. Healthy donors were reported to have higher baseline TCR diversity than newly diagnosed patients.

Sequencing was performed with immunoSEQ multiplex PCR; in TCRdb, only in-frame clones are kept and a portion is missing. The sample comprises around 45,000 clones, around 72% of which are singletons, and 2.5% to 3.5% rests with the top ten. A word on this clone: Antigen unknown.

Germline CDR1 is LNHNV and CDR2 is YYDKDF (reference sequence). J was trimmed by 2 bases and V by 7 bases; bases with no gene match: 13. The CDR3 has 16 residues. Relapse after autologous stem cell transplantation occurred in every patient, and brentuximab vedotin exposure varied. The chain has TRBV15 and TRBJ1-1; 7 bases are shared with TRBD1. This receptor was obtained from a human donor with classical Hodgkin lymphoma. The sequences come from peripheral blood mononuclear cells (PBMCs), collected before the second cycle of nivolumab. CDR3 in amino acids: CATTDREKRGNTEAFF. As DNA, the CDR3 is TGTGCCACCACCGACAGGGAAAAGAGGGGTAACACTGAAGCTTTCTTT.